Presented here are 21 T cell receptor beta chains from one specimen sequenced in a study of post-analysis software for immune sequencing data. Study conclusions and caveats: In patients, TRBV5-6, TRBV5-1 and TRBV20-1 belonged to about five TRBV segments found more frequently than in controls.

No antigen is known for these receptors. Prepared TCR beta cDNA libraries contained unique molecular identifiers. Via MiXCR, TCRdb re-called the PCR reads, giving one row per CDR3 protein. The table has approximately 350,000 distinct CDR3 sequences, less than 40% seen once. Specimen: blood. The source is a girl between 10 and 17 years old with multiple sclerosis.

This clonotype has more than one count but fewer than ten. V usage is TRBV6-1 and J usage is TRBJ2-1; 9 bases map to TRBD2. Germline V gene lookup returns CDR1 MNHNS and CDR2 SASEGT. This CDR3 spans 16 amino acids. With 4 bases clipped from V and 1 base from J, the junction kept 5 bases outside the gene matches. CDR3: CASSATTSGSYNEQFF. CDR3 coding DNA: TGTGCCAGCAGTGCCACAACTAGCGGGTCCTACAATGAGCAGTTCTTC.

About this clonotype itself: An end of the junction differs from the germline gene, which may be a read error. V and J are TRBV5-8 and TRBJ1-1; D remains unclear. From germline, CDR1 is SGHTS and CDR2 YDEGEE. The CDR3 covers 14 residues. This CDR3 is CASSEWTVNAEAFF. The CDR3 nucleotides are TGTGCCAGCAGCGAATGGACGGTGAACGCTGAAGCTTTCTTT.

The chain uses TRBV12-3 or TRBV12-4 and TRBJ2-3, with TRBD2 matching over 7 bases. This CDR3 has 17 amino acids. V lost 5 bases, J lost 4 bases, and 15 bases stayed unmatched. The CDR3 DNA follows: TGTGCCAGCAGTCCGCCTATGGGGGGGGGGTCCCCAGATACGCAGTATTTT. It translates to CASSPPMGGGSPDTQYF.

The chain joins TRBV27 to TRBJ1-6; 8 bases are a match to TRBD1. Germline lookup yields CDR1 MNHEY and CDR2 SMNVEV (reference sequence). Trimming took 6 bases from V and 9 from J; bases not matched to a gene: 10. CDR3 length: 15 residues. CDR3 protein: CASRTGQGWGSPLHF. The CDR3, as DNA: TGTGCCAGCAGGACTGGACAGGGTTGGGGTTCACCCCTCCACTTT.

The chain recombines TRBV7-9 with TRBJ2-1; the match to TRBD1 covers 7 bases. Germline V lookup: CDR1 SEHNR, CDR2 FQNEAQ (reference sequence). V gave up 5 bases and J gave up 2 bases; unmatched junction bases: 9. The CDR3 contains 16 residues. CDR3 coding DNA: TGTGCCAGCAGCCCGGACAGGTGGAGTCCCTACAATGAGCAGTTCTTC. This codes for CASSPDRWSPYNEQFF.

The CDR3 spells CSADIPGQGAGDNEQFF. The CDR3 DNA reads TGCAGTGCTGACATCCCGGGACAGGGGGCTGGGGACAATGAGCAGTTCTTC. This chain connects TRBV20-1 to TRBJ2-1, with TRBD1 matching 12 bases. CDR3 length: 17 amino acids. The trim removed 5 bases at V and 5 bases at J, leaving 13 bases unmatched. CDR1 is DFQATT and CDR2 is SNEGSKA in the germline V gene (reference sequence).

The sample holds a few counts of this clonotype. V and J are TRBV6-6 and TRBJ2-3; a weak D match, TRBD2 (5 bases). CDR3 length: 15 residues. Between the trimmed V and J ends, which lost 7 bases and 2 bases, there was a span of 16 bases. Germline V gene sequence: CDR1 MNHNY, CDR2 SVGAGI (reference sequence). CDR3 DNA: TGTGCCAGCAACCGAGCGGAGAAAGTCACAGATACGCAGTATTTT. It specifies CASNRAEKVTDTQYF.

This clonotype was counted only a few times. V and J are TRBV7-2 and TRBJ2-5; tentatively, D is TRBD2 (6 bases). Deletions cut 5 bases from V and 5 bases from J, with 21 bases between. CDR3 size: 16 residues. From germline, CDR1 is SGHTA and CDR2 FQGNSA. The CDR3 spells CASSPSVARSSETQYF. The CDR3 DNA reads TGTGCCAGCAGCCCTAGCGTAGCCCGTTCTTCGGAGACCCAGTACTTC.

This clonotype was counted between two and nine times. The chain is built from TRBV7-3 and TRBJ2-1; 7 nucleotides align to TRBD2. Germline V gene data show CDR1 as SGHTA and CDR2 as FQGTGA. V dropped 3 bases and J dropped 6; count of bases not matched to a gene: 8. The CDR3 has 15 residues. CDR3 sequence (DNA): TGTGCCAGCAGCTTCTCCCCGGGGGAGGGCAATGAGCAGTTCTTC. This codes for CASSFSPGEGNEQFF.

The CDR3 spells CASSYSPGTEAFF. Here the CDR3 DNA reads TGTGCCAGCAGTTACAGCCCGGGAACTGAAGCTTTCTTT. The chain uses TRBV6-6 and TRBJ1-1; D not certain. The CDR3 loop spans 13 amino acids. Germline assignment: CDR1 MNHNY and CDR2 SVGAGI (reference sequence). Trimming took off 2 bases at V and 5 bases at J, with 9 bases between the two ends.

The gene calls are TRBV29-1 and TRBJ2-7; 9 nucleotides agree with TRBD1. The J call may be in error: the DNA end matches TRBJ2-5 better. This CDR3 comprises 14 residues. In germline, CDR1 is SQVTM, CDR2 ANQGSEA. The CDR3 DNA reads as TGCAGCGTGAGTGACAGGGGGGGGCAAGAGACCCAGTACTTC. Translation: CSVSDRGGQETQYF.

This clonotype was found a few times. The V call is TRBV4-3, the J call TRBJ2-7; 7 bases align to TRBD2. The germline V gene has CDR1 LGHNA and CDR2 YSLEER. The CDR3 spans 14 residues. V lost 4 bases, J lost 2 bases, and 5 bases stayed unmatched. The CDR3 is CASSPWEGTYEQYF. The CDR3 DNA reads TGCGCCAGCAGCCCATGGGAGGGTACCTACGAGCAGTACTTC.

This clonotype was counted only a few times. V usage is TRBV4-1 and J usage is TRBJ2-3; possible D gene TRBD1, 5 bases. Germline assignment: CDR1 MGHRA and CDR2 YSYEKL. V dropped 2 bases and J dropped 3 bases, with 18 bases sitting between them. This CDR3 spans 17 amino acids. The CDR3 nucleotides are TGCGCCAGCAGCCAAACACGCAGGGTACCTGGTACAGATACGCAGTATTTT. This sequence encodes CASSQTRRVPGTDTQYF.

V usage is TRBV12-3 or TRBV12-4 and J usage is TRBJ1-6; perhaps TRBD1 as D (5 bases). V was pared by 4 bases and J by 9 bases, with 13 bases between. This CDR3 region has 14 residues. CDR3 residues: CASSSSGLFSPLHF. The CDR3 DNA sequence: TGTGCCAGCAGTTCCTCAGGGTTGTTTTCACCCCTCCACTTT.

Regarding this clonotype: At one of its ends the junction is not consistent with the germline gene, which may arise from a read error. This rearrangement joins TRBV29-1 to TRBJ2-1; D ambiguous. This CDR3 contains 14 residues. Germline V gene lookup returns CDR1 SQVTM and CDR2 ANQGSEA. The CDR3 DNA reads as TGCAGCGTAGTCCTAGAAGGCTCCCACAATGAGCAGTTCTTC. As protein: CSVVLEGSHNEQFF.

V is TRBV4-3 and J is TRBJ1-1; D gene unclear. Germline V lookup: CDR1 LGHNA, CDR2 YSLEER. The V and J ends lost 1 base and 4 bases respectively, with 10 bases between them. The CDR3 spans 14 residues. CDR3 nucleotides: TGCGCCAGCAGCCAAGCCCCCCTGTTCACTGAAGCTTTCTTT. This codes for CASSQAPLFTEAFF.

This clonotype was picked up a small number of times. CDR3 DNA: TGCGCCAGCAGCCACAAGGGGGGACTAGCGGGGGGTCGGGATACGCAGTATTTT. Translating gives CASSHKGGLAGGRDTQYF. The chain carries TRBV4-1 and TRBJ2-3; TRBD2 matches at 15 bases. This CDR3 region has 18 residues. J gave up 6 bases and V 3 bases, and 10 bases lay outside the gene matches. Looked up from germline, CDR1 is MGHRA and CDR2 is YSYEKL.

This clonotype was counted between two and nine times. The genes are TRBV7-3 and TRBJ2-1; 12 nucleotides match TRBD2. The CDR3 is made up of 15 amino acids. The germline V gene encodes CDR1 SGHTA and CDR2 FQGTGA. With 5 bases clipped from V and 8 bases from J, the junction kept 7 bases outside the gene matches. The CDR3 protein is CASSRTSGAGDEQFF. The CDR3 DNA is TGTGCCAGCAGCCGGACTAGCGGGGCGGGGGATGAGCAGTTCTTC.

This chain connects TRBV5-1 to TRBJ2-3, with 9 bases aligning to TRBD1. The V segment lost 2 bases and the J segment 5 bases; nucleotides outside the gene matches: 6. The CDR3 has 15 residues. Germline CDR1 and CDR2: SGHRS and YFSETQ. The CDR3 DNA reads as TGCGCCAGCAGCTTCGGACAGGGGAAAGGAGATACGCAGTATTTT. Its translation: CASSFGQGKGDTQYF. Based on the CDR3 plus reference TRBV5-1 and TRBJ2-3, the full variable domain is KAGVTQTPRYLIKTRGQQVTLSCSPISGHRSVSWYQQTPGQGLQFLFEYFSETQRNKGNFPGRFSGRQFSNSRSEMNVSTLELGDSALYLCASSFGQGKGDTQYFGPGTRLTVL.

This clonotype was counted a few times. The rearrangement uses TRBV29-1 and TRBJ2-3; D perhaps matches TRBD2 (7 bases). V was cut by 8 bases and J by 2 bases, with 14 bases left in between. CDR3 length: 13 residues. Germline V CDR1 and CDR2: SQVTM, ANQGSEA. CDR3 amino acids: CSTGGGATDTQYF. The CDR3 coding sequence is TGCAGCACTGGAGGGGGGGCCACAGATACGCAGTATTTT.

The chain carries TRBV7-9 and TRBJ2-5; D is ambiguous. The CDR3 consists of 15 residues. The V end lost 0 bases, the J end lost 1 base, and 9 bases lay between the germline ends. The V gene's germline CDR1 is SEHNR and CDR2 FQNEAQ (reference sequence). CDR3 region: CASSLALDSQETQYF. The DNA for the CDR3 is TGTGCCAGCAGCTTAGCGCTGGATAGCCAAGAGACCCAGTACTTC.